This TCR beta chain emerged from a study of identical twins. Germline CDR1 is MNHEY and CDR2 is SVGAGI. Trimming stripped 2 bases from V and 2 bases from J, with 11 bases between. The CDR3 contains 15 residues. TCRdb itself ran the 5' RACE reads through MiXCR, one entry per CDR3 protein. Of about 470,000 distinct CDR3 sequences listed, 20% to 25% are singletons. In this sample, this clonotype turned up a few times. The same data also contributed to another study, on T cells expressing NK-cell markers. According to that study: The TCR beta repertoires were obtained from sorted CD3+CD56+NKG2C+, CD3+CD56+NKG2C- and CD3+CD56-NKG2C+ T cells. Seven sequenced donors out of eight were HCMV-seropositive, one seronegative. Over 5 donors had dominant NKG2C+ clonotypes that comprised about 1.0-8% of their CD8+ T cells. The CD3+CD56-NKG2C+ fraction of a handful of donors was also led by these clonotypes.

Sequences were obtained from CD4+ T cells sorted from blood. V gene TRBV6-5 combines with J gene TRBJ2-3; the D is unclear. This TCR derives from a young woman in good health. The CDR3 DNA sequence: TGTGCCAGCAGTTACCGGCCAGACCTCACAGATACGCAGTATTTT. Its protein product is CASSYRPDLTDTQYF.